Described below is a single T cell receptor beta chain sequence and its context. The data originate from a study of T cell changes during pregnancy in multiple sclerosis. The germline gives CDR1 SGHAT, CDR2 FQNNGV. This CDR3 comprises 13 residues. V was cut by 7 bases and J by 1 base, with 9 bases left in between. Profiled with immunoSEQ multiplex PCR; TCRdb holds only in-frame clones, not every one. Counted here are under 95,000 clones, 94% occurring once; the ten biggest clones make up roughly 0.9%. Sequencing used peripheral blood, obtained in the second trimester of pregnancy. The sequence came from a female donor in good health, enrolled as a control in a pregnancy study. This sequence joins TRBV11-2 and TRBJ2-3; no clear D. CDR3 DNA sequence: TGTGCCAGCAATACAATACGCACAGATACGCAGTATTTT. Protein sequence: CASNTIRTDTQYF.